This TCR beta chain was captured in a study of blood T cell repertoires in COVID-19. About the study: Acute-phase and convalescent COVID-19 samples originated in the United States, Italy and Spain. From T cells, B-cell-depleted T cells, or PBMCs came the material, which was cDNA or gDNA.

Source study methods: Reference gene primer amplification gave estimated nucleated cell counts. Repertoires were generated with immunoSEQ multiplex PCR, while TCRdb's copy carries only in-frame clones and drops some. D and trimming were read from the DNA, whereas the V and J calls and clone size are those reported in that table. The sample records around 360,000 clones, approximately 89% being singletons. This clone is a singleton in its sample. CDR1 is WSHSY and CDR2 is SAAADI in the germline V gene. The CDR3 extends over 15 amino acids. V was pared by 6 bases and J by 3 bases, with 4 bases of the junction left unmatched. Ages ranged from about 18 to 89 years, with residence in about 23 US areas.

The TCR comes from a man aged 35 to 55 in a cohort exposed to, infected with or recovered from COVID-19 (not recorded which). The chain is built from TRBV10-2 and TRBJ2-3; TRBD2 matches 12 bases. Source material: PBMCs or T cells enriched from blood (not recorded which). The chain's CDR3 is CASRTSGSTTDTQYF. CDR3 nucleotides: TGCGCCAGCAGGACTAGCGGGAGCACTACAGATACGCAGTATTTT.